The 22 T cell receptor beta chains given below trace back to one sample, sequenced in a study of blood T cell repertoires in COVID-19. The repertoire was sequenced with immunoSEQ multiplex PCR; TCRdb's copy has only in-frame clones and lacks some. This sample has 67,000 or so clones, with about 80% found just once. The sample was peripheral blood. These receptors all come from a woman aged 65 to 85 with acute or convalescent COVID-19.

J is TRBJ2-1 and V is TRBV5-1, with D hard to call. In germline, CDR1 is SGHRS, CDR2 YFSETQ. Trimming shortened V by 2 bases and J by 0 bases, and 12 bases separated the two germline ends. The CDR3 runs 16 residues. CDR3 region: CASSLTVPSSYNEQFF. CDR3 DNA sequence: TGCGCCAGCAGCTTAACAGTTCCAAGCTCCTACAATGAGCAGTTCTTC.

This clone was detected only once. CDR3 coding DNA: TGTGCCAGCAGGCAACTACAGGGGGAGGCCCAGCATTTT. This gives the protein CASRQLQGEAQHF. The chain employs TRBV7-2 and TRBJ1-5; TRBD1 aligns across 8 bases. CDR1 and CDR2 (germline): SGHTA, FQGNSA. This CDR3 has 13 amino acids. The junction had 9 bases not matched to a gene; V was cut back by 6 bases and J by 11 bases.

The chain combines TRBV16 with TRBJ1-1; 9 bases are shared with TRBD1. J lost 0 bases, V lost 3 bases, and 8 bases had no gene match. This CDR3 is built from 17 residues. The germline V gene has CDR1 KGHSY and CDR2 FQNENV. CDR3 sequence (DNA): TGTGCCAGCAGCCATCCTTCCGGGACAGGGATGAACACTGAAGCTTTCTTT. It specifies CASSHPSGTGMNTEAFF.

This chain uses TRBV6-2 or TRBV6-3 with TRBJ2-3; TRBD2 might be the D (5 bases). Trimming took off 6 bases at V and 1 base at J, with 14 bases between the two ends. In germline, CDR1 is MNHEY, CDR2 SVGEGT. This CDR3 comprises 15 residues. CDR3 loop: CASSLLGLGTDTQYF. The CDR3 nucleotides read TGTGCCAGCAGCCTACTAGGGTTGGGCACAGATACGCAGTATTTT.

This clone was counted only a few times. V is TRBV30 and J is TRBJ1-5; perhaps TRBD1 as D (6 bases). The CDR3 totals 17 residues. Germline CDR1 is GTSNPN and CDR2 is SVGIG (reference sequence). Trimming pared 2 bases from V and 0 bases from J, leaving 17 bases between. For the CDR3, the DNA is TGTGCCTGGAGTCCCCCAGGGGCCGGCAATAGCAATCAGCCCCAGCATTTT. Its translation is CAWSPPGAGNSNQPQHF. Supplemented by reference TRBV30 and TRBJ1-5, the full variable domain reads SQTIHQWPATLVQPVGSPLSLECTVEGTSNPNLYWYRQAAGRGLQLLFYSVGIGQISSEVPQNLSASRPQDRQFILSSKKLLLSDSGFYLCAWSPPGAGNSNQPQHFGDGTRLSIL.

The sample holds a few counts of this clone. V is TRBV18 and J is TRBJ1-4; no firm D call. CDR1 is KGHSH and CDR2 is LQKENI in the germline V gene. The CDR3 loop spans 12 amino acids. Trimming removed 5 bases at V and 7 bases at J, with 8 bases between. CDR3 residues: CASSSPGEKLFF. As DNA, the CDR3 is TGTGCCAGCTCATCCCCGGGTGAAAAACTGTTTTTT. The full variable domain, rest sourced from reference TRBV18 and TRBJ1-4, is NAGVMQNPRHLVRRRGQEARLRCSPMKGHSHVYWYRQLPEEGLKFMVYLQKENIIDESGMPKERFSAEFPKEGPSILRIQQVVRGDSAAYFCASSSPGEKLFFGSGTQLSVL.

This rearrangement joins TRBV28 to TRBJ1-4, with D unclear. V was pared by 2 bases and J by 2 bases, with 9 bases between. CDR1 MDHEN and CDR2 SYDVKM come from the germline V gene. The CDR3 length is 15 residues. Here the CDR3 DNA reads TGTGCCAGCAGTTTAACCCTTGGCACTAATGAAAAACTGTTTTTT. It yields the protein CASSLTLGTNEKLFF.

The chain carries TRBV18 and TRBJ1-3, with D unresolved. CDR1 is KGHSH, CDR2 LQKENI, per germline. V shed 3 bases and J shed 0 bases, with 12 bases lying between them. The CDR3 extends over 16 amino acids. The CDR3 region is CASSPPKSRSGNTIYF. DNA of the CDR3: TGTGCCAGCTCACCCCCGAAGAGCCGCTCTGGAAACACCATATATTTT.

CDR3 in amino acids: CASSSVPPTVKTSGANVLTF. CDR3 DNA sequence: TGTGCCAGCAGTTCTGTCCCCCCGACAGTGAAGACCTCTGGGGCCAACGTCCTGACTTTC. The V and J genes are TRBV27 and TRBJ2-6; a possible D gene is TRBD1 (5 bases). The V end lost 4 bases, the J end lost 0 bases, and 22 bases lay between the germline ends. This CDR3 region has 20 residues. CDR1 and CDR2 from the germline V gene are MNHEY and SMNVEV (reference sequence).

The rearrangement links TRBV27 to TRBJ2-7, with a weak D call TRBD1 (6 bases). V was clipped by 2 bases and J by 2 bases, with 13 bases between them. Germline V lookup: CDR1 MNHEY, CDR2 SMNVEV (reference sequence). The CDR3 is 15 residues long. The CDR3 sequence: CASSLEVRGPYEQYF. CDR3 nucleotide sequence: TGTGCCAGCAGTTTAGAAGTCAGGGGCCCCTACGAGCAGTACTTC.

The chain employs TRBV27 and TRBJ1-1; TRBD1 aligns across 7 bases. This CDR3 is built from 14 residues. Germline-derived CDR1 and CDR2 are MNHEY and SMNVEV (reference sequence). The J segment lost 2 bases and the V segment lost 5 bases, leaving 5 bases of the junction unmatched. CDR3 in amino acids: CASSPGTANTEAFF. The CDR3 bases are TGTGCCAGCAGTCCCGGGACAGCTAACACTGAAGCTTTCTTT.

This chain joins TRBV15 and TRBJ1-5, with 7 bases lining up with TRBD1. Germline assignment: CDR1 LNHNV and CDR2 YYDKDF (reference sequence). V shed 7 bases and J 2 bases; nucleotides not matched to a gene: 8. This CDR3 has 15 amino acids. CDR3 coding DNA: TGTGCCACCACAAGGGCAGGGACAGGCAATCAGCCCCAGCATTTT. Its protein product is CATTRAGTGNQPQHF.

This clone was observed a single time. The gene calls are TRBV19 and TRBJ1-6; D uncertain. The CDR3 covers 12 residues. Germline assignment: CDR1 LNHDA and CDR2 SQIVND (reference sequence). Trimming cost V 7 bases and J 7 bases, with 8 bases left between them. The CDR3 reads CASNYPNSPLHF. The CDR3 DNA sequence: TGTGCCAGTAACTACCCCAATTCACCCCTCCACTTT.

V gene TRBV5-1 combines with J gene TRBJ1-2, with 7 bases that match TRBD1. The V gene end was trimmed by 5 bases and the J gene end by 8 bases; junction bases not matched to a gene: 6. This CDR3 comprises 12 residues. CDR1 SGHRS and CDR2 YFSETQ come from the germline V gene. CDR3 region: CASRPGQDGYTF. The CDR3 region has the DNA TGCGCCAGCAGACCTGGACAGGACGGCTACACCTTC.

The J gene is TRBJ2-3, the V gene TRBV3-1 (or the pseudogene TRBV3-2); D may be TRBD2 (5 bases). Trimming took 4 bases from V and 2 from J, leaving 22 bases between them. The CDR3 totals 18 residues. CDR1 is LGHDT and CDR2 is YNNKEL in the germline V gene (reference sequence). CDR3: CASSLYAGTHSDTDTQYF. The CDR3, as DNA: TGTGCCAGCAGCCTCTATGCGGGTACCCATTCCGACACAGATACGCAGTATTTT.

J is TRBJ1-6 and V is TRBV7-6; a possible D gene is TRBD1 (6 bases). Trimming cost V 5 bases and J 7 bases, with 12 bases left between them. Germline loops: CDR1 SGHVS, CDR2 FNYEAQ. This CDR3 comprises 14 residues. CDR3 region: CASSPDSGNSPLHF. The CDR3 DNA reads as TGTGCCAGCAGCCCGGACAGTGGCAATTCACCCCTCCACTTT.

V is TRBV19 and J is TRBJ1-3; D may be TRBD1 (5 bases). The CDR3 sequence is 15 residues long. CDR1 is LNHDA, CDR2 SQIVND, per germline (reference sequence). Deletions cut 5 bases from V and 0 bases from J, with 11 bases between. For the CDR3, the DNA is TGTGCCAGTAGTGCTACAGGCAGCTCTGGAAACACCATATATTTT. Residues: CASSATGSSGNTIYF. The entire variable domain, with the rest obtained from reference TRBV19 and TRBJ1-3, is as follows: DGGITQSPKYLFRKEGQNVTLSCEQNLNHDAMYWYRQDPGQGLRLIYYSQIVNDFQKGDIAEGYSVSREKKESFPLTVTSAQKNPTAFYLCASSATGSSGNTIYFGEGSWLTVV.

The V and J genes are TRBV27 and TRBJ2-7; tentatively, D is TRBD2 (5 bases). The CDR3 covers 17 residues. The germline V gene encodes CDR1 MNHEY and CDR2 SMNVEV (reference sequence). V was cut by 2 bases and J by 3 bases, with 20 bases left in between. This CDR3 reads CASSLTPPGSGYYEQYF. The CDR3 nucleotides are TGTGCCAGCAGTTTAACGCCTCCCGGGTCGGGGTACTACGAGCAGTACTTC.

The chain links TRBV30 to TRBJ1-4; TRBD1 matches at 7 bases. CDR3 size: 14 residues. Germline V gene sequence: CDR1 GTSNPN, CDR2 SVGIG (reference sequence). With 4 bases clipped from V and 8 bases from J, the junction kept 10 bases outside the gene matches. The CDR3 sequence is CAWNSQGLYEKLFF. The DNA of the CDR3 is TGTGCCTGGAACTCACAGGGGTTGTACGAAAAACTGTTTTTT.

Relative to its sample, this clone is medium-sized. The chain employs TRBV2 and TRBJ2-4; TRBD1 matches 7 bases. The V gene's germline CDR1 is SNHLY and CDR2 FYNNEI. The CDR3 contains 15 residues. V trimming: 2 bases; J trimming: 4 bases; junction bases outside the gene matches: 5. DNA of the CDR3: TGTGCCAGCAGTGAAAAGGGGGCCGGGAAAAACATTCAGTACTTC. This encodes CASSEKGAGKNIQYF.

CDR3 in amino acids: CASGRRGNQPQHF. CDR3 nucleotide sequence: TGTGCCAGCGGGAGAAGAGGCAATCAGCCCCAGCATTTT. The gene calls are TRBV6-5 and TRBJ1-5; D is unresolved. The CDR3 extends over 13 amino acids. Germline assignment: CDR1 MNHEY and CDR2 SVGAGI. The V end lost 8 bases, the J end lost 2 bases, and 10 bases lay between the germline ends.

CDR3 DNA sequence: TGCGCCAGCAGCCTACCCGGACAGGAGGAGGGCTACACCTTC. It specifies CASSLPGQEEGYTF. The rearrangement uses TRBV5-1 and TRBJ1-2; TRBD1 matches at 7 bases. This CDR3 is built from 14 residues. With 4 bases clipped from V and 8 bases from J, the junction kept 11 bases outside the gene matches. From germline, CDR1 is SGHRS and CDR2 YFSETQ.